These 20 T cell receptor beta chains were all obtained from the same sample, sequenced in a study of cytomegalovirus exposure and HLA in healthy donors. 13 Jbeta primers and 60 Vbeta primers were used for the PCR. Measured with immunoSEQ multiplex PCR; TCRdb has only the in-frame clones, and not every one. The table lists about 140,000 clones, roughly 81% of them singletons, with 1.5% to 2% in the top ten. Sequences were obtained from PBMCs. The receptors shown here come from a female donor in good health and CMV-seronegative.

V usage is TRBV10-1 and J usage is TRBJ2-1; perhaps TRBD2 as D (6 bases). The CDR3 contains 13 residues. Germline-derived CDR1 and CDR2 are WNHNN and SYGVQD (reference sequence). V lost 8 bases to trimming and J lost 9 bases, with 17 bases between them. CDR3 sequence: CASSGNSGGEQFF. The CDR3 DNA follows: TGCGCCAGCTCCGGAAATAGCGGCGGTGAGCAGTTCTTC.

The CDR3 sequence is CSVTALNTEAFF. The CDR3 nucleotides read TGCAGCGTCACAGCCCTGAACACTGAAGCTTTCTTT. V is TRBV29-1 and J is TRBJ1-1, with D unclear. Germline V gene data show CDR1 as SQVTM and CDR2 as ANQGSEA. The CDR3 loop spans 12 amino acids. Deletions cut 6 bases from V and 0 bases from J, with 8 bases between.

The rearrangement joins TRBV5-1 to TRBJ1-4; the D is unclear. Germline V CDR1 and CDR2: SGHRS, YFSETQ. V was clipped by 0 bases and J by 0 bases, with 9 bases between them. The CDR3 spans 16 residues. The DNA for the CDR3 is TGCGCCAGCAGCTTGGCCGCCAGCGCAACTAATGAAAAACTGTTTTTT. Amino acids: CASSLAASATNEKLFF.

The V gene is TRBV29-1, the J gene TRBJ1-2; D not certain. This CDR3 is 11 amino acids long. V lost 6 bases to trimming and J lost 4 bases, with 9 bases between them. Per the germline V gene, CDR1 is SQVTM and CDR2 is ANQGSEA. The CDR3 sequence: CSVQDSYGYTF. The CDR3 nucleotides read TGCAGCGTCCAAGACTCCTATGGCTACACCTTC.

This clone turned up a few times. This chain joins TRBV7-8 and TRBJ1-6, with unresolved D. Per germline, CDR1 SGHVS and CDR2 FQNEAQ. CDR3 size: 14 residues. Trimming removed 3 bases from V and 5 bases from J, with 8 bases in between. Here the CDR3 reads CASSLGPNNSPLHF. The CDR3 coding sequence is TGTGCCAGCAGCTTGGGCCCCAATAATTCACCCCTCCACTTT. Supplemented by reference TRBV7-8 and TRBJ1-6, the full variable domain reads GAGVSQSPRYKVAKRGQDVALRCDPISGHVSLFWYQQALGQGPEFLTYFQNEAQLDKSGLPSDRFFAERPEGSVSTLKIQRTQQEDSAVYLCASSLGPNNSPLHFGNGTRLTVT.

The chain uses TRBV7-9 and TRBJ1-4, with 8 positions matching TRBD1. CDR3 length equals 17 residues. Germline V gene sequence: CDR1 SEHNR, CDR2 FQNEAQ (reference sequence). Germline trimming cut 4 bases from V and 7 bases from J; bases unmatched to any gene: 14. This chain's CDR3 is CASSSKAQGARGEKLFF. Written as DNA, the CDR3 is TGTGCCAGCAGCTCGAAGGCCCAGGGGGCTAGGGGTGAAAAACTGTTTTTT.

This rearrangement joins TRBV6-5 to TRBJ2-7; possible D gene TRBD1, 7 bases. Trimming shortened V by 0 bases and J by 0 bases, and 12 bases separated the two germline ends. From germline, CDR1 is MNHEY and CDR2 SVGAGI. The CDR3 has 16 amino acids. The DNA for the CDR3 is TGTGCCAGCAGTTACTCGGCAGGGGGGATCTCCTACGAGCAGTACTTC. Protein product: CASSYSAGGISYEQYF.

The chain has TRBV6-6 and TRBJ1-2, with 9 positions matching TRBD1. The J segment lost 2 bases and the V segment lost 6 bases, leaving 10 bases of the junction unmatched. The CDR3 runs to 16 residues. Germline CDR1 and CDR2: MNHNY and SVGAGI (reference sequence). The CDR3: CASSQDRGLPNYGYTF. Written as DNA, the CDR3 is TGTGCCAGCAGCCAGGACAGGGGACTTCCAAACTATGGCTACACCTTC.

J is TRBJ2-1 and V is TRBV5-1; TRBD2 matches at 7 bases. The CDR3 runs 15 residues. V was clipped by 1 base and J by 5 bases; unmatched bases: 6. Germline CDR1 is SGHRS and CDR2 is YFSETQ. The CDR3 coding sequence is TGCGCCAGCAGCTTGCACGGGGGGAGAGACAATGAGCAGTTCTTC. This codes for CASSLHGGRDNEQFF. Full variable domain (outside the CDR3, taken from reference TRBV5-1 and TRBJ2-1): KAGVTQTPRYLIKTRGQQVTLSCSPISGHRSVSWYQQTPGQGLQFLFEYFSETQRNKGNFPGRFSGRQFSNSRSEMNVSTLELGDSALYLCASSLHGGRDNEQFFGPGTRLTVL.

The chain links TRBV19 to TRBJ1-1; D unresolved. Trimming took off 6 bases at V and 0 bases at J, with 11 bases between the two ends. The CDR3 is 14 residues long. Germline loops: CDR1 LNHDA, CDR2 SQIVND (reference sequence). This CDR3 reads CASRLPGLNTEAFF. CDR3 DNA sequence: TGTGCCAGTAGATTACCGGGGTTGAACACTGAAGCTTTCTTT.

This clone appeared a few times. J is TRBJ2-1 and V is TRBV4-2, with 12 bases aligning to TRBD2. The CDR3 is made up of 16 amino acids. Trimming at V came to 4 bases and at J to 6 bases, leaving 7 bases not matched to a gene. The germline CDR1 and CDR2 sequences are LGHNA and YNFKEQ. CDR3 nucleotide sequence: TGTGCCAGCAGCCCTAGCGGGAGGGCCTTTTCCAATGAGCAGTTCTTC. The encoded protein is CASSPSGRAFSNEQFF.

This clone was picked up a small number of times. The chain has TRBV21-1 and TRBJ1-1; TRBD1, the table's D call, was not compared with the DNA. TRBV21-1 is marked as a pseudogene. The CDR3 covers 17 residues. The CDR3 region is CASSNLQGLKADTEAFF. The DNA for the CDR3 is TGTGCCAGCAGCAATTTACAGGGTCTCAAGGCCGACACTGAAGCTTTCTTT.

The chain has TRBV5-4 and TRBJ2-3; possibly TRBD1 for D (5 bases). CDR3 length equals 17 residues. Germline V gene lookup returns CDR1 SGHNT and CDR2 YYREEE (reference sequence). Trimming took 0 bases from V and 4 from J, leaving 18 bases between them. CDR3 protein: CASSLAMEQGWADTQYF. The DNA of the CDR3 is TGTGCCAGCAGCTTGGCAATGGAGCAGGGCTGGGCAGATACGCAGTATTTT.

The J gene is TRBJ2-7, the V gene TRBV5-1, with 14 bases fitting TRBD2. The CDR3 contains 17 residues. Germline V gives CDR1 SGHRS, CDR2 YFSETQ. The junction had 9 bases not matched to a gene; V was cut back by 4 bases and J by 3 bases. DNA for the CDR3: TGCGCCAGCAGCATGGGACTAGCGGGAGCTGGGGGCTACGAGCAGTACTTC. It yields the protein CASSMGLAGAGGYEQYF. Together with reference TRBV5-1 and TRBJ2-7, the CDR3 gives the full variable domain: KAGVTQTPRYLIKTRGQQVTLSCSPISGHRSVSWYQQTPGQGLQFLFEYFSETQRNKGNFPGRFSGRQFSNSRSEMNVSTLELGDSALYLCASSMGLAGAGGYEQYFGPGTRLTVT.

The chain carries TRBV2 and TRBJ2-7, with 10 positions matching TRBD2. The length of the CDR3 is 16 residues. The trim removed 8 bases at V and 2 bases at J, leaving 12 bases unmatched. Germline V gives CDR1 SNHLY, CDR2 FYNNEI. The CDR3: CASGGLAGAVTYEQYF. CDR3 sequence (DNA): TGTGCCAGCGGGGGTCTAGCGGGGGCCGTAACCTACGAGCAGTACTTC.

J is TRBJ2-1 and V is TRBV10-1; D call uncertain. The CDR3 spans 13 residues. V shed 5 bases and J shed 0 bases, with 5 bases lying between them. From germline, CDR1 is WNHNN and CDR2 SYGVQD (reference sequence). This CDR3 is CASSSISYNEQFF. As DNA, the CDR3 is TGCGCCAGCAGTTCTATCTCCTACAATGAGCAGTTCTTC.

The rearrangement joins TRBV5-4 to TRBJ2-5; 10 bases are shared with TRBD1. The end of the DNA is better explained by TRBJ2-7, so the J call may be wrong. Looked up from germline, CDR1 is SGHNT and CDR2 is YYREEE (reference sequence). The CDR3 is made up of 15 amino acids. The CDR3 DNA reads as TGTGCCAGCAGCTTGGCTGGGACAGGGGCCTACGAGCAGTACTTC. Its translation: CASSLAGTGAYEQYF.

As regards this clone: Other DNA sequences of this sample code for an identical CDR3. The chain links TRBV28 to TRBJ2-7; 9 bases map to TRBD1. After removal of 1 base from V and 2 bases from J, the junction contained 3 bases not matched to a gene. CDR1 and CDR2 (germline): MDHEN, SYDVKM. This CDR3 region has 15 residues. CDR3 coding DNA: TGTGCCAGCAGTTTATTTAGGGACAGGGCCTACGAGCAGTACTTC. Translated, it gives CASSLFRDRAYEQYF.

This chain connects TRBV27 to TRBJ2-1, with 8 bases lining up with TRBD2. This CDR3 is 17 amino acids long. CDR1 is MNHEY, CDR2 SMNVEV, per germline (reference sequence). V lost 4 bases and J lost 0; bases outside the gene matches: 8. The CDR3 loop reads CASSSSLSGISYNEQFF. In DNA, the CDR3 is TGTGCCAGCAGTTCCTCCCTTAGCGGGATCTCCTACAATGAGCAGTTCTTC.

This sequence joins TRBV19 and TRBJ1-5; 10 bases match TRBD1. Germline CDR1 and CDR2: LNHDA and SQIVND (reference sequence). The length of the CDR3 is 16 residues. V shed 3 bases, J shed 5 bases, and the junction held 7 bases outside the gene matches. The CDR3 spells CASSIRQGARDQPQHF. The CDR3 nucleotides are TGTGCCAGTAGTATTCGACAGGGGGCAAGGGATCAGCCCCAGCATTTT. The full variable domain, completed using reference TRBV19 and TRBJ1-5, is DGGITQSPKYLFRKEGQNVTLSCEQNLNHDAMYWYRQDPGQGLRLIYYSQIVNDFQKGDIAEGYSVSREKKESFPLTVTSAQKNPTAFYLCASSIRQGARDQPQHFGDGTRLSIL.